This T cell receptor beta chain was found in a study of vaccination and CD4 T cells after COVID-19. The treatment: approximately nine-day PBMC culture with coronavirus spike peptide pools or control peptides (ViraFEST assay). Trimming removed 3 bases from V and 5 bases from J, with 11 bases in between. This CDR3 contains 14 residues. This clonotype occurred a few times. The target antigen is unknown. CD4+ T cells that had been cultured provided DNA sequenced with the Oncomine TCR Beta short-read assay. In TCRdb, the PCR reads were re-called with MiXCR into one record per CDR3 protein. The sample has 4,700 or so distinct CDR3 sequences, about 21% seen once.

This chain links TRBV12-3 or TRBV12-4 with TRBJ1-5, with a tentative D call TRBD1 (6 bases). The sample taken for sequencing was CD4+ T cells from blood, cultured in vitro. This receptor was obtained from a human donor who had recovered from COVID-19. CDR3 nucleotide sequence: TGTGCCAGCAGTTTTGGACAGAGGGATCAGCCCCAGCATTTT. Translating gives CASSFGQRDQPQHF.